The clone carrying this T cell receptor (beta chain) came up many times. Antigen unknown. The sample originates from a study of T cell repertoires in cytomegalovirus infection. Study-wide points: Of the TCR beta families, the public ones yielded a cumulative frequency that identified carriers of CMV plus the relevant HLA.

TCRdb recomputed calls from the reads with MiXCR, one row per CDR3 protein. The sample contains approximately 150,000 distinct CDR3 sequences, roughly 17% of which appear only once. Germline CDR1 and CDR2: MNHNS and SASEGT. Trimming shortened V by 5 bases and J by 2 bases, and 12 bases separated the two germline ends. The CDR3 runs to 14 residues. V is TRBV6-1 and J is TRBJ2-5, with a weak D call TRBD2 (5 bases). This TCR was recovered from a human donor in good health (CMV status not recorded). Some clones in this sample may be carry-over from other donors' samples. The material sequenced was CD8+ T cells from PBMCs. The CDR3 region is CASSSGWAQETQYF. DNA of the CDR3: TGTGCCAGCAGTTCGGGGTGGGCACAAGAGACCCAGTACTTC.